The 30 T cell receptor beta chains below come from one sample, sequenced in a study of regulatory T cells in long-lasting Graves disease. According to the study, TCR beta libraries were built with iRepertoire HTBI primers and CDR3-region Arm-PCR. TCRdb called the multiplex PCR reads again in MiXCR, with one record for every CDR3 protein. The table records some 340,000 distinct CDR3 sequences, roughly 10% of them present only once. Time point given: newly diagnosed GD, antithyroid drugs for less than 3 months. TCR sequences were obtained from RNA taken from PBMCs. This same sample was also part of a study on T cells in Graves' hyperthyroidism and ophthalmopathy.

Sequenced here: peripheral blood mononuclear cells (PBMCs), sampled at new diagnosis, from a patient treated with antithyroid drugs. The receptors originated from a woman aged 18-30 years with Graves disease.

Ten or more counts support this clonotype. The chain employs TRBV18 and TRBJ2-1; D is perhaps TRBD2 (6 bases). The V and J ends lost 6 bases and 4 bases respectively, with 10 bases between them. Germline V gene sequence: CDR1 KGHSH, CDR2 LQKENI. The CDR3 is 13 residues long. CDR3 sequence reads: CASSIAGYNEQFF. DNA of the CDR3: TGTGCCAGCTCCATTGCGGGGTACAATGAGCAGTTCTTC.

This clonotype was seen ten or more times. The chain couples TRBV20-1 to TRBJ2-3, with D possibly matching TRBD2 (6 bases). Germline values: CDR1 DFQATT, CDR2 SNEGSKA (reference sequence). V was cut by 6 bases and J by 7 bases, with 20 bases left in between. The CDR3 covers 14 residues. The CDR3 sequence is CSAPFSEGHNTQYF. For the CDR3, the DNA is TGCAGTGCCCCATTTTCGGAGGGCCACAATACGCAGTATTTT.

The rearrangement joins TRBV6-5 to TRBJ1-2, with D possibly being TRBD1 (5 bases). Trimming cost V 0 bases and J 5 bases, with 13 bases left between them. The CDR3 is 15 residues long. Germline loops: CDR1 MNHEY, CDR2 SVGAGI. CDR3 in amino acids: CASSYSRDSEYGYTF. DNA of the CDR3: TGTGCCAGCAGTTACTCGAGAGACAGTGAATATGGCTACACCTTC.

This clonotype appeared many times. V and J are TRBV7-9 and TRBJ2-1; 7 nucleotides agree with TRBD2. The junction had 6 bases not matched to a gene; V was cut back by 4 bases and J by 9 bases. Germline V lookup: CDR1 SEHNR, CDR2 FQNEAQ (reference sequence). This CDR3 is 13 amino acids long. The DNA of the CDR3 is TGTGCCAGCAGCTCAAGCGGGGCGGGTGAGCAGTTCTTC. Protein sequence: CASSSSGAGEQFF. Looking up the rest from reference TRBV7-9 and TRBJ2-1 gives the full variable domain: DTGVSQNPRHKITKRGQNVTFRCDPISEHNRLYWYRQTLGQGPEFLTYFQNEAQLEKSRLLSDRFSAERPKGSFSTLEIQRTEQGDSAMYLCASSSSGAGEQFFGPGTRLTVL.

Concerning this clonotype: A read error is possible here, since a much larger clone lies one base away. V gene TRBV3-1 combines with J gene TRBJ1-2; the D is unclear. This CDR3 is built from 15 residues. In germline, CDR1 is LGHDT, CDR2 YNNKEL (reference sequence). The V and J ends lost 3 bases and 2 bases respectively, with 13 bases between them. DNA of the CDR3: TGTGCCAGCAGCCAGTCGAGACGGAGGAACTATGGCTACACCTTC. Translated, it gives CASSQSRRRNYGYTF.

Ten or more counts support this clonotype. The V gene is TRBV28, the J gene TRBJ2-3, with 8 bases aligning to TRBD2. This CDR3 has 15 amino acids. Germline trimming cut 8 bases from V and 2 bases from J; bases unmatched to any gene: 9. Germline lookup yields CDR1 MDHEN and CDR2 SYDVKM. For the CDR3, the DNA is TGTGCCAGCTCGGGTAGCGGGGTTTACACAGATACGCAGTATTTT. Its translation: CASSGSGVYTDTQYF.

This clonotype was seen a handful of times. V is TRBV24-1 and J is TRBJ2-3; D might be TRBD2 (5 bases). Trimming took 0 bases from V and 4 from J, leaving 19 bases between them. CDR1 and CDR2 (germline): KGHDR, SFDVKD. The CDR3 extends over 18 amino acids. CDR3 sequence (DNA): TGTGCCACCAGTGATTTGCAAGGCCTAGCAGTCGATCCAGATACGCAGTATTTT. This gives the protein CATSDLQGLAVDPDTQYF.

This sequence joins TRBV13 and TRBJ1-6; D not resolved. This CDR3 comprises 15 residues. Germline V lookup: CDR1 PRHDT, CDR2 FYEKMQ (reference sequence). V shed 0 bases and J shed 7 bases, with 10 bases lying between them. The CDR3 DNA is TGTGCCAGCAGCTTAGGTAGTCTGGAGAATTCACCCCTCCACTTT. Translation gives CASSLGSLENSPLHF.

This clonotype was recorded many times. The chain employs TRBV6-1 and TRBJ2-5; unclear D gene. This CDR3 comprises 13 residues. V was trimmed by 7 bases and J by 5 bases, leaving 14 bases between them. Germline-derived CDR1 and CDR2 are MNHNS and SASEGT. The CDR3 loop is CASIDGAWETQYF. DNA of the CDR3: TGTGCCAGCATAGACGGCGCCTGGGAGACCCAGTACTTC.

This clonotype was seen at least ten times. The chain couples TRBV18 to TRBJ1-2; D may be TRBD1 (6 bases). Trimming took off 2 bases at V and 3 bases at J, with 10 bases between the two ends. Per germline, CDR1 KGHSH and CDR2 LQKENI. CDR3 size: 14 residues. Here the CDR3 DNA reads TGTGCCAGCTCACCAGGGGGCGCGGACTATGGCTACACCTTC. Translating it yields CASSPGGADYGYTF.

This clonotype was counted many times. The rearrangement joins TRBV18 to TRBJ2-7; tentative D call: TRBD2 (6 bases). This CDR3 spans 17 amino acids. The germline CDR1 and CDR2 sequences are KGHSH and LQKENI. V lost 0 bases to trimming and J lost 9 bases, with 24 bases between them. For the CDR3, the DNA is TGTGCCAGCTCACCACCAAACGGGGGAGAGGACTACGGGGTGCAGTACTTC. Its protein product is CASSPPNGGEDYGVQYF.

This clonotype was seen many times. CDR3 protein: CSGRSATNEKLFF. The CDR3 nucleotides read TGCAGCGGAAGGAGCGCAACTAATGAAAAACTGTTTTTT. The V and J genes are TRBV29-1 and TRBJ1-4, with D unclear. CDR1 is SQVTM and CDR2 is ANQGSEA in the germline V gene. Trimming took off 7 bases at V and 0 bases at J, with 9 bases between the two ends. The CDR3 has 13 amino acids.

This clonotype has only a few counts. This CDR3 is CASSLRGRGWYSYNEQFF. CDR3 sequence (DNA): TGTGCCAGCAGCTTAAGAGGCAGGGGGTGGTACTCCTACAATGAGCAGTTCTTC. The rearrangement joins TRBV7-2 to TRBJ2-1; 7 positions agree with TRBD1. Germline lookup yields CDR1 SGHTA and CDR2 FQGNSA. This CDR3 is built from 18 residues. V was pared by 2 bases and J by 0 bases, with 10 bases of the junction left unmatched.

Comment on this clonotype: A read error is possible here, since a much larger clone lies one base away. The chain carries TRBV12-3 or TRBV12-4 and TRBJ1-5; D perhaps matches TRBD1 (6 bases). CDR3 length equals 14 residues. The V end was cut by 11 bases, the J end by 5 bases, with 19 bases between. CDR3 sequence reads: CAASGGLVYQPQHF. The CDR3 DNA is TGTGCCGCCTCGGGGGGGCTTGTTTATCAGCCCCAGCATTTT.

This clonotype was seen once. The rearrangement links TRBV19 to TRBJ2-2, with 7 bases that match TRBD2. There are 15 residues in the CDR3. Germline CDR1 reads LNHDA; CDR2 reads SQIVND (reference sequence). Losses at the gene ends were 9 bases for V and 2 bases for J; bases not matched to a gene: 9. CDR3 residues: CASKKSGGNTGELFF. CDR3 in DNA: TGTGCCAGCAAAAAGTCGGGGGGTAACACCGGGGAGCTGTTTTTT.

To note about this clonotype: Since a much larger clone is just one base distant, this may be a read error. The chain recombines TRBV15 with TRBJ2-2, with 13 bases fitting TRBD2. V lost 2 bases, J lost 7 bases, and 10 bases stayed unmatched. This CDR3 spans 18 amino acids. Germline lookup yields CDR1 LNHNV and CDR2 YYDKDF (reference sequence). CDR3 protein: CATSRPTSGRLDIGELFF. The CDR3 nucleotides read TGTGCCACCAGCAGACCGACTAGCGGGAGGTTGGACATCGGGGAGCTGTTTTTT.

This clonotype was detected ten times or more. The rearrangement uses TRBV5-5 and TRBJ1-1; no clear D. This CDR3 has 15 amino acids. The germline CDR1 and CDR2 sequences are SGHKS and YYEKEE (reference sequence). Trimming cost V 2 bases and J 0 bases, with 11 bases left between them. The CDR3 coding sequence is TGTGCCAGCAGCTTAAGTCCTGATCTGAACACTGAAGCTTTCTTT. Residues: CASSLSPDLNTEAFF.

Only a few counts were recorded for this clonotype. J is TRBJ2-1 and V is TRBV5-1, with D perhaps assigned TRBD1 or TRBD2 (5 bases each). Trimming took off 4 bases at V and 3 bases at J, with 14 bases between the two ends. The CDR3 contains 15 residues. Germline V CDR1 and CDR2: SGHRS, YFSETQ. The DNA for the CDR3 is TGCGCCAGCAGCCGAGGGGTTTCAGGCTACAATGAGCAGTTCTTC. Amino acid sequence: CASSRGVSGYNEQFF.

This clonotype turned up a few times. The chain carries TRBV13 and TRBJ1-1; 7 nucleotides agree with TRBD1. The CDR3 has 15 amino acids. V trimming: 0 bases; J trimming: 3 bases; junction bases outside the gene matches: 4. The germline CDR1 and CDR2 sequences are PRHDT and FYEKMQ (reference sequence). The DNA of the CDR3 is TGTGCCAGCAGCTTAGGAGGCAGGGGGTACACTGAAGCTTTCTTT. Translation: CASSLGGRGYTEAFF.

This clonotype was seen ten or more times. The chain joins TRBV27 to TRBJ1-1, with a possible D match to TRBD1 (5 bases). V was shortened by 0 bases and J by 3 bases, with 8 bases between the two germline ends. Per the germline V gene, CDR1 is MNHEY and CDR2 is SMNVEV (reference sequence). This CDR3 has 14 amino acids. The DNA for the CDR3 is TGTGCCAGCAGTTTATCGGGGCAGTACACTGAAGCTTTCTTT. Translated, it gives CASSLSGQYTEAFF.

V gene TRBV28 combines with J gene TRBJ2-2; TRBD1 agrees at 10 bases. V was clipped by 8 bases and J by 6 bases; unmatched bases: 6. CDR1 is MDHEN and CDR2 is SYDVKM in the germline V gene. The CDR3 has 14 residues. CDR3 DNA sequence: TGTGCCAGCTCCTGGGACAGGGGATCCGGGGAGCTGTTTTTT. Its protein product is CASSWDRGSGELFF.

The sample holds many counts of this clonotype. The chain uses TRBV6-1 and TRBJ2-1; 9 bases are shared with TRBD1. Per germline, CDR1 MNHNS and CDR2 SASEGT. The trim removed 5 bases at V and 5 bases at J, leaving 7 bases unmatched. This CDR3 is 15 amino acids long. As DNA, the CDR3 is TGTGCCAGCAGTACCGGGACAGGGATTCACAATGAGCAGTTCTTC. Translated, it gives CASSTGTGIHNEQFF.

This clonotype was detected only a few times. The rearrangement uses TRBV10-3 and TRBJ1-2, with no clear D. V lost 5 bases and J lost 3, with 16 bases in between. From germline, CDR1 is ENHRY and CDR2 SYGVKD. The CDR3 covers 15 residues. CDR3: CAISQTAREHYGYTF. The CDR3 bases are TGTGCCATCAGTCAAACCGCCCGGGAGCACTATGGCTACACCTTC.

This clonotype has ten or more counts. The V gene is TRBV20-1, the J gene TRBJ2-1; D is perhaps TRBD2 (5 bases). Germline-derived CDR1 and CDR2 are DFQATT and SNEGSKA (reference sequence). With 0 bases removed from V and 2 bases from J, the gap between germline ends came to 17 bases. This CDR3 comprises 17 residues. CDR3 sequence reads: CSARDVSGPAAYNEQFF. The DNA for the CDR3 is TGCAGTGCTAGAGATGTAAGCGGCCCCGCCGCCTACAATGAGCAGTTCTTC.

This clonotype showed up many times. The genes are TRBV6-1 and TRBJ2-7, with 10 bases identical to TRBD1. The junction had 10 bases not matched to a gene; V was cut back by 7 bases and J by 7 bases. The CDR3 runs 14 residues. Germline CDR1 reads MNHNS; CDR2 reads SASEGT. The CDR3 region has the DNA TGTGCCAGCATCTCCGGACAGGGGGGTAAGGAGCAGTACGTC. It specifies CASISGQGGKEQYV.

This clonotype occurred many times. The rearrangement uses TRBV7-2 and TRBJ2-1, with D tentatively TRBD2 (5 bases). The CDR3 contains 13 residues. V was pared by 4 bases and J by 7 bases, with 11 bases between. CDR1 and CDR2 from the germline V gene are SGHTA and FQGNSA. CDR3 in amino acids: CASSSGPGNEQFF. DNA for the CDR3: TGTGCCAGCAGCTCGGGCCCGGGGAATGAGCAGTTCTTC.

The table lists this clonotype with many counts. The J gene is TRBJ1-2, the V gene TRBV28; tentatively, D is TRBD1 (5 bases). The CDR3 consists of 19 residues. Trimming stripped 1 base from V and 6 bases from J, with 27 bases between. The germline CDR1 and CDR2 sequences are MDHEN and SYDVKM. The CDR3 bases are TGTGCCAGCAGTTTATACGGACCTCCTGATGGAGAAGGGGAGCATGGCTACACCTTC. Translated: CASSLYGPPDGEGEHGYTF.

This clonotype has a count of ten or more. The rearrangement uses TRBV6-1 and TRBJ2-5, with D unclear. The V gene lost 6 bases and the J gene lost 3 bases, with 8 bases spanning the gap. Looked up from germline, CDR1 is MNHNS and CDR2 is SASEGT. The CDR3 covers 12 residues. CDR3 sequence (DNA): TGTGCCAGCAGCTCAATTAAAGAGACCCAGTACTTC. Translation gives CASSSIKETQYF.

The V gene is TRBV9, the J gene TRBJ2-6; 7 bases line up with TRBD1. Germline CDR1 is SGDLS and CDR2 is YYNGEE. This CDR3 spans 17 amino acids. V lost 0 bases and J lost 1; bases outside the gene matches: 4. Here the CDR3 reads CASSVGQGGSGANVLTF. The DNA for the CDR3 is TGTGCCAGCAGCGTAGGACAGGGTGGTTCTGGGGCCAACGTCCTGACTTTC.

This clonotype was observed a few times. V is TRBV13 and J is TRBJ2-1; 14 nucleotides line up with TRBD2. The germline V gene has CDR1 PRHDT and CDR2 FYEKMQ (reference sequence). V dropped 5 bases and J dropped 9; count of bases not matched to a gene: 6. This CDR3 spans 15 amino acids. CDR3 sequence (DNA): TGTGCCAGCAGCCGAAAGACTAGCGGGAGGGTTGAGCAGTTCTTC. Its translation: CASSRKTSGRVEQFF.